The entry below describes one T cell receptor beta chain. The target antigen is unknown. One entry per CDR3 protein, called by TCRdb with MiXCR from the RT-PCR reads. The sample shows some 540,000 distinct CDR3 sequences, approximately 22% of them seen only once. The data are from a study of response to subunit inactivated influenza vaccine. Germline loops: CDR1 DFQATT, CDR2 SNEGSKA (reference sequence). There are 13 residues in the CDR3. With 6 bases clipped from V and 6 bases from J, the junction kept 10 bases outside the gene matches. Study results and limitations: Few new T cells, the authors suggested, are recruited by each seasonal influenza vaccination.

The same data also contributed to another study, on T cells expressing NK-cell markers. As that study records: It was by 5'RACE template switching with UMIs that TCR beta cDNA was made. Out of eight donors sequenced, seven tested HCMV-seropositive and the remaining one seronegative. Where several donors were concerned, these clonotypes also led the CD3+CD56-NKG2C+ fraction.

The sequences come from CD4+ T cells sorted from PBMCs, collected 11 to 12 days after vaccination. This TCR was recovered from a middle-aged man who received an inactivated influenza vaccine. The rearrangement uses TRBV20-1 and TRBJ2-7, with 8 nucleotides matching TRBD1. DNA for the CDR3: TGCAGTGCGTCTCAGGGGGCACGGACCGAGCAGTACTTC. Protein product: CSASQGARTEQYF.